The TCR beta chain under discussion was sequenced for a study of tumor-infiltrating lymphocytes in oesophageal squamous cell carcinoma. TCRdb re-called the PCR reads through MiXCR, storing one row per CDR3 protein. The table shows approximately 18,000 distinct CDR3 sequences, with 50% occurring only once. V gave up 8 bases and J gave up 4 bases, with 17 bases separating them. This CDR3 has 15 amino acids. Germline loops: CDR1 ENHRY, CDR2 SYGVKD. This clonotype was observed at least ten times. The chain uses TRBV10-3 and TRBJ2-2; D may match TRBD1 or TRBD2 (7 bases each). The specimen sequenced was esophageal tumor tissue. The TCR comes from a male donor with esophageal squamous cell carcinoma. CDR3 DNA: TGTGCCATCCGCGGGGGCACAGGGGTCACCGGGGAGCTGTTTTTT. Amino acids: CAIRGGTGVTGELFF.